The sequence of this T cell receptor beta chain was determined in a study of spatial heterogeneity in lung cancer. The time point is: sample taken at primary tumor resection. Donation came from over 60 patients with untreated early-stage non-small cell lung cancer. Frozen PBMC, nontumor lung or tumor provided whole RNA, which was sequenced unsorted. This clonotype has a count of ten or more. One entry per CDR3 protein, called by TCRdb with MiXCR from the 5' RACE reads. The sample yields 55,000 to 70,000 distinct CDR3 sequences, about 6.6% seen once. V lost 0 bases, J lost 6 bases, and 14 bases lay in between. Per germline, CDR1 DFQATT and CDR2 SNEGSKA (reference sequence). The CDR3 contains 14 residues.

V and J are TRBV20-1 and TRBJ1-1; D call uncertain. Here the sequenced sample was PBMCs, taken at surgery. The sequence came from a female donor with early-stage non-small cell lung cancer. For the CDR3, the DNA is TGCAGTGCTAGAGACGGCGGCAGGACCGCTGAAGCTTTCTTT. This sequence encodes CSARDGGRTAEAFF.